This T cell receptor beta chain was retrieved from a study of breast tumors, draining lymph nodes, adjacent tissues. Germline V lookup: CDR1 LNHDA, CDR2 SQIVND (reference sequence). The CDR3 extends over 15 amino acids. TCRdb itself ran the multiplex PCR reads through MiXCR, one entry per CDR3 protein. The repertoire includes 130,000 or so distinct CDR3 sequences, 32% of them detected once, and approximately 2.2% sits in the top ten. Samples came from axillary lymph nodes draining the breast cancer. On this clonotype: Sequence at one end of the junction differs from germline and may be a read error.

V usage is TRBV19 and J usage is TRBJ1-2, with TRBD1 as a possible D gene (6 bases). The specimen was axillary lymph node tissue. The sequence was obtained from a female donor with breast cancer. Some clones in this sample may be carry-over from other donors' samples. As DNA, the CDR3 is TGCGTCAGTAGCACAGGCGGGGGGCGTAGCTATGGCTACACCTTC. The encoded protein is CVSSTGGGRSYGYTF.